These T cell receptor beta chains were read from a single sample in a study of tumor-infiltrating lymphocytes in localized non-small cell lung cancer. Some clones are missing from TCRdb's copy, which holds only in-frame ones; the method was immunoSEQ multiplex PCR. The repertoire holds approximately 8,400 clones, with about 80% as singletons. The sample taken for sequencing was uninvolved lung tissue not adjacent to the tumor. Receptors were obtained from a human donor with non-small cell lung cancer. CDR3s include the opening cysteine and the closing phenylalanine or tryptophan. D genes are given only for firm matches. Size is omitted from some rows. Given values are once, few, many or a class for expanded clones.

TRBV7-8	NA	TRBJ2-7	NA	TGTGCCAGCAGCGTCAGCTCCTACGAGCAGTACTTC	CASSVSSYEQYF
TRBV5-1	NA	TRBJ2-1	NA	TGCGCCAGCAGCGTGGGGGACTCTTCCTACAATGAGCAGTTCTTC	CASSVGDSSYNEQFF
TRBV7-8	NA	TRBJ2-4	TRBD1	TGTGCCAGCAGCTCCCAACAGGGGGCGAGTGCCAAAAACATTCAGTACTTC	CASSSQQGASAKNIQYF
TRBV5-1	few	TRBJ1-4	NA	TGCGCCAGCACCGGGGGGGGCGCGGGTGAAAAACTGTTTTTT	CASTGGGAGEKLFF
TRBV30	NA	TRBJ1-5	NA	TGTGCCTGGAGTGTACAATGGGGGGCTGGTCAGCCCCAGCATTTT	CAWSVQWGAGQPQHF
TRBV28	NA	TRBJ2-3	NA	TGTGCCAGTATCGGAGCAGATACGCAGTATTTT	CASIGADTQYF
TRBV27	NA	TRBJ1-1	TRBD1	TGTGCCAGCAGTCGCGGACAGGTAGGAGGAGGAACTGAAGCTTTCTTT	CASSRGQVGGGTEAFF
TRBV9	NA	TRBJ1-3	TRBD1	TGTGCCAGCAGCCCCCGGGACAGGGGAAACACCATATATTTT	CASSPRDRGNTIYF
TRBV28	NA	TRBJ1-3	TRBD1	TGTGCCAGCAGTGCAGGGGGCACTGGAAACACCATATATTTT	CASSAGGTGNTIYF
TRBV6-5	NA	TRBJ2-3	TRBD2	TGTGCCAGCAGTACCCTAGCGGATCGCGCAGATACGCAGTATTTT	CASSTLADRADTQYF
TRBV28	NA	TRBJ2-7	NA	TGTGCCAGCAGTCCGTTAGCGGATTACAGCTCCTACGAGCAGTACTTC	CASSPLADYSSYEQYF
TRBV5-1	once	TRBJ2-7	NA	TGCGCCAGCAGCCAGGACAGCAGCAACTACGAGCAGTACTTC	CASSQDSSNYEQYF
TRBV30	once	TRBJ2-3	NA	TGTGCCTGGAGTGTAGGCGGTGGCTTCTCCACAGATACGCAGTATTTT	CAWSVGGGFSTDTQYF
TRBV7-8	NA	TRBJ2-1	TRBD2	TGTGCCAGCAGCAGGAGGACTAGATCCTACAATGAGCAGTTCTTC	CASSRRTRSYNEQFF
TRBV14	NA	TRBJ2-2	TRBD2	TGTGCCAGCAGCCGCGGGACCAGCGGGGGGCGCATTATCGGGGAGCTGTTTTTT	CASSRGTSGGRIIGELFF
TRBV7-9	NA	TRBJ2-7	TRBD2	TGTGCCAGCAGCTTACCTAGCGGGATAGGCGAGCAGTACTTC	CASSLPSGIGEQYF
TRBV7-2	NA	TRBJ2-1	TRBD2	TGTGCCAGCAGCTTAGAGGGGACTAGCGGGAGGTTCTACAATGAGCAGTTCTTC	CASSLEGTSGRFYNEQFF